The clone carrying this T cell receptor (beta chain) was seen a handful of times. Its antigen remains unidentified. TCRdb fed the multiplex PCR reads into MiXCR, producing one record per CDR3 protein. This sample yields some 130,000 distinct CDR3 sequences, of which roughly 20% are seen a single time; about 2.2% belongs to the top ten. The data stem from a study of breast tumors, draining lymph nodes, adjacent tissues. The study, taken as a whole, reports: The data were judged consistent with most tumor T cells coming from lymph node and expanding in tumor. The lymph node origin of tumor T cells was framed as consistent with a hypothesis, not demonstrated. Tumor repertoires ranked between lymph nodes and nontumor tissue in diversity, with V and J gene preferences. Luminal-like breast cancer showed significantly greater tumor-nontumor repertoire similarity than basal-like breast cancer did.

Trimming shortened V by 3 bases and J by 6 bases, and 11 bases separated the two germline ends. Germline values: CDR1 SGHAT, CDR2 FQNNGV. This CDR3 has 14 amino acids. The lymph nodes were axillary draining lymph nodes from breast cancer patients. The chain employs TRBV11-2 and TRBJ2-2, with D uncertain. Sequencing input: axillary lymph node tissue. The TCR was taken from a female donor with breast cancer. Some clones in this sample may be carry-over from other donors' samples. The CDR3 DNA sequence: TGTGCCAGCAGCTTTTTAATGGCGGCCGGGGAGCTGTTTTTT. Translated, it gives CASSFLMAAGELFF.